This T cell receptor (beta chain) is drawn from a study of glioma-infiltrating T cells after dendritic cell vaccination. The study's findings and limits: TCR clonality showed no direct relationship with survival.

Input was 2 ug genomic DNA, or all available if less. The primer mix had 60 V beta and 13 J beta primers. Sequencing used immunoSEQ multiplex PCR; TCRdb keeps in-frame clones, though not all of them. The sample consists of some 90,000 clones, 70% to 90% of them appearing once. Indicated time point: after dendritic cell vaccination, including at tumor progression/relapse. No glioblastoma patient carried an isocitrate dehydrogenase mutation. Points on this clone: Antigen specificity is unknown.

CDR1 and CDR2 from the germline V gene are MNHNS and SASEGT. Trimming removed 6 bases from V and 5 bases from J; junction bases left unmatched: 0. The length of the CDR3 is 13 residues. Sequencing was performed on blood, taken after dendritic cell vaccination. The sequence derives from a human donor with glioblastoma. V gene TRBV6-1 combines with J gene TRBJ1-5; 11 positions agree with TRBD1. CDR3: CASRDRGHQPQHF. As DNA, the CDR3 is TGTGCCAGCAGGGACAGGGGGCATCAGCCCCAGCATTTT.